Detailed here is one TCR beta chain. The data derive from a study of graft-versus-host responses after intestinal transplantation. Study details: Multivisceral, liver-intestinal, or isolated intestinal transplants were received by the recipients. After anti-thymocyte globulin induction, recipients took tacrolimus and steroids for approximately 3 years.

The repertoire was sequenced with immunoSEQ multiplex PCR; TCRdb's copy has only in-frame clones and lacks some. The table shows about 21,000 clones, with roughly 72% occurring only once. With 8 bases removed from V and 1 base from J, the gap between germline ends came to 11 bases. This CDR3 region has 13 residues. The germline V gene encodes CDR1 SEHNR and CDR2 FQNEAQ (reference sequence). Intraepithelial and lamina propria lymphocytes were isolated from graft specimens. This clonotype originated in a human patient who received an intestinal transplant, so some T cells may come from the graft donor. Here the sequenced sample was ileum tissue, taken roughly 3 weeks after intestinal transplant. The chain combines TRBV7-9 with TRBJ2-5; the D gene is possibly TRBD1 (5 bases). CDR3 sequence (DNA): TGTGCCAGCGTGGGGCCTGCCCAAGAGACCCAGTACTTC. This translates into CASVGPAQETQYF.